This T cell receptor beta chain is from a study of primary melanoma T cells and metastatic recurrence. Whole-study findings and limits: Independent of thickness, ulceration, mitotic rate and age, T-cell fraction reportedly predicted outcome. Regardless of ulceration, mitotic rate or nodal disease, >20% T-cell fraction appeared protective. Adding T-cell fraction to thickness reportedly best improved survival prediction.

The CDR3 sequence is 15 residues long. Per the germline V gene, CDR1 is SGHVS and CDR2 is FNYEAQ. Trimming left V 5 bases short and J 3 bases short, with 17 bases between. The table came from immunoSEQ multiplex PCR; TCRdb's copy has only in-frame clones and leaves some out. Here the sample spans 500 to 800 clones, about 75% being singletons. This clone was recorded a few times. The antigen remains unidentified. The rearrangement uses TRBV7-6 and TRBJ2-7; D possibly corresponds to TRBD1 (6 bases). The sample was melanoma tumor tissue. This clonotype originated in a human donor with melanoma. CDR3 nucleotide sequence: TGTGCCAGCAGCCGCCCTGGGACATTAATCTACGAGCAGTACTTC. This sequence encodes CASSRPGTLIYEQYF.